This TCR beta chain was documented in a study of identical twins. General observations from the study: Out-of-frame alpha sequences shared by twins showed excess low generation probability.

With template switching, a universal primer site was added, and the cDNA carried unique molecular identifiers. Using its own MiXCR run on the 5' RACE reads, TCRdb lists one record per CDR3 protein. The sample carries 450,000 or so distinct CDR3 sequences, 20% to 25% recorded once. On this clonotype itself: Its specificity is not known.

This same sample was also part of a study on T cells expressing NK-cell markers. Turning to that study: Researchers got TCR beta repertoires out of sorted CD3+CD56+NKG2C+, CD3+CD56+NKG2C- and CD3+CD56-NKG2C+ T cells. Restricting sorting to alpha-beta TCR T cells was achieved in several experiments by an anti-gamma-delta TCR antibody.

The receptor's source is a woman between 18 and 29 years old in good health. Material for sequencing was CD4+ T cells sorted from blood.

CDR3 DNA sequence: TGTGCCAGCAGCTTGGACAGAGATAACACCGGGGAGCTGTTTTTT. Translated: CASSLDRDNTGELFF. This chain links TRBV7-3 with TRBJ2-2, with TRBD1 as a possible D gene (6 bases). The V and J ends lost 3 bases and 2 bases respectively, with 10 bases between them. The V gene's germline CDR1 is SGHTA and CDR2 FQGTGA. The length of the CDR3 is 15 residues.